A single sample is the source of the 8 T cell receptor beta chains below, sequenced in a study of early T cells in non-severe SARS-CoV-2 infection. Each CDR3 protein gets one entry after TCRdb re-called the 5' RACE reads with MiXCR. The sample lists over 85,000 distinct CDR3 sequences; under 15% were seen once. Sequencing was performed on whole blood. The receptors originated from an adult who was a healthcare worker with PCR-confirmed SARS-CoV-2 infection or an uninfected control (not recorded which).

This chain uses TRBV24-1 with TRBJ1-5; no definite D call. V lost 3 bases and J 3 bases, leaving 5 bases between the germline ends. Germline V gene lookup returns CDR1 KGHDR and CDR2 SFDVKD. CDR3 length: 13 residues. The CDR3 here is CATSDGFNQPQHF. The CDR3, as DNA: TGTGCCACCAGTGATGGGTTCAATCAGCCCCAGCATTTT.

The sample holds many counts of this clonotype. In DNA form, the CDR3 reads TGTGCCACCAGTGATTCGGGCGGAGGGGCCCCCCACGAGCAGTACTTC. It codes for CATSDSGGGAPHEQYF. This chain connects TRBV24-1 to TRBJ2-7; weak D call: TRBD2 (6 bases). The germline V gene encodes CDR1 KGHDR and CDR2 SFDVKD. The CDR3 length is 16 residues. V lost 2 bases and J lost 5, with 18 bases in between.

The V gene is TRBV7-6, the J gene TRBJ2-1; 15 bases align to TRBD2. The V and J ends lost 1 base and 9 bases, in that order; junction bases with no gene match: 1. The germline gives CDR1 SGHVS, CDR2 FNYEAQ. This CDR3 contains 15 residues. The CDR3 region is CASSLGTSGRVEQFF. The DNA of the CDR3 is TGTGCCAGCAGCTTAGGGACTAGCGGGAGGGTTGAGCAGTTCTTC. The variable domain in full, completed from reference TRBV7-6 and TRBJ2-1, reads GAGVSQSPRYKVTKRGQDVALRCDPISGHVSLYWYRQALGQGPEFLTYFNYEAQQDKSGLPNDRFSAERPEGSISTLTIQRTEQRDSAMYRCASSLGTSGRVEQFFGPGTRLTVL.

The chain has TRBV11-2 and TRBJ2-3, with 12 bases identical to TRBD2. J lost 4 bases, V lost 3 bases, and 5 bases had no gene match. This CDR3 is built from 16 residues. Germline CDR1 SGHAT, CDR2 FQNNGV. The CDR3 nucleotides are TGTGCCAGCAGCTTCCTAGCGGGAGGGGCAGCAGATACGCAGTATTTT. Its protein is CASSFLAGGAADTQYF.

The chain couples TRBV7-2 to TRBJ1-1; possibly TRBD1 for D (6 bases). The CDR3 length is 13 residues. From germline, CDR1 is SGHTA and CDR2 FQGNSA. Between the trimmed V and J ends, which lost 3 bases and 4 bases, there was a span of 9 bases. The CDR3 DNA follows: TGTGCCAGCAGCTTTTGGGGGGCCACTGAAGCTTTCTTT. Protein: CASSFWGATEAFF.

The table lists this clonotype with a few counts. V usage is TRBV7-2 and J usage is TRBJ1-5; no firm D call. V lost 1 base, J lost 3 bases, and 4 bases lay in between. This CDR3 has 13 amino acids. Germline CDR1 is SGHTA and CDR2 is FQGNSA. In nucleotides, the CDR3 is TGTGCCAGCAGCTTAGAAGTCAATCAGCCCCAGCATTTT. This translates into CASSLEVNQPQHF.

The V and J genes are TRBV28 and TRBJ2-3; TRBD2 matches at 10 bases. The germline gives CDR1 MDHEN, CDR2 SYDVKM. The CDR3 covers 17 residues. V dropped 6 bases and J dropped 2; count of bases not matched to a gene: 11. Here the CDR3 reads CASSSIPGTSDTDTQYF. For the CDR3, the DNA is TGTGCCAGCAGCTCAATTCCCGGGACTAGCGACACAGATACGCAGTATTTT.

At least ten counts were recorded for this clonotype. V usage is TRBV12-3 or TRBV12-4 and J usage is TRBJ2-1; D call uncertain. Between the trimmed V and J ends, which lost 5 bases and 7 bases, there was a span of 15 bases. CDR3 size: 14 residues. CDR3 DNA: TGTGCCAGCAGTCCCCTTAGTAGTATGAATGAGCAGTTCTTC. Residues: CASSPLSSMNEQFF.